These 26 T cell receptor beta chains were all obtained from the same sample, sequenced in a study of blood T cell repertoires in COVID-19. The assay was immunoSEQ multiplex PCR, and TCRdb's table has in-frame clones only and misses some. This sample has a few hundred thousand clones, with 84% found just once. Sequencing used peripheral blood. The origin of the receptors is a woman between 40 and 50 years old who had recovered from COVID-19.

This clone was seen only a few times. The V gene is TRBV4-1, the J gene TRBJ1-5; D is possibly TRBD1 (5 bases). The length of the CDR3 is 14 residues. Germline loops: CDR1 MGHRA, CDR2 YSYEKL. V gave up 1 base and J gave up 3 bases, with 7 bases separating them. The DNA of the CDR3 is TGCGCCAGCAGCCAAGCAGGGTACAATCAGCCCCAGCATTTT. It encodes CASSQAGYNQPQHF.

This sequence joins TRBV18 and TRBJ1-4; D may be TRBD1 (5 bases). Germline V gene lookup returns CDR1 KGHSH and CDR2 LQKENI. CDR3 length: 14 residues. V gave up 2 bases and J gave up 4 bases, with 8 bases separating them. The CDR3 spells CASSPDSYNEKLFF. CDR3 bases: TGTGCCAGCTCACCAGACAGCTATAATGAAAAACTGTTTTTT.

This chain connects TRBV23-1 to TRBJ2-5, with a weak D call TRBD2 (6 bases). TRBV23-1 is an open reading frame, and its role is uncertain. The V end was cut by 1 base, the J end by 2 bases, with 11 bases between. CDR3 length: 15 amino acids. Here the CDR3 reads CASSQLCGVQETQYF. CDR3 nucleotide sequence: TGCGCCAGCAGTCAATTGTGCGGGGTACAAGAGACCCAGTACTTC.

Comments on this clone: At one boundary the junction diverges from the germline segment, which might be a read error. The DNA for the CDR3 is TGTGCCAGCAGCGTAGGCTATACCTCCTACGAGCAGTACTTC. Translating it yields CASSVGYTSYEQYF. The V gene is TRBV13, the J gene TRBJ2-7; unclear D gene. CDR1 PRHDT and CDR2 FYEKMQ come from the germline V gene (reference sequence). CDR3 length: 14 amino acids.

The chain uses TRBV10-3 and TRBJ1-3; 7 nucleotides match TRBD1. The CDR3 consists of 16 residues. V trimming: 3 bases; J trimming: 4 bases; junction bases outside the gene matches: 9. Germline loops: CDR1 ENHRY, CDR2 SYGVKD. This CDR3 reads CAISDGGGGTGNTIYF. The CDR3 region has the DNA TGTGCCATCAGTGACGGCGGAGGGGGCACAGGAAACACCATATATTTT.

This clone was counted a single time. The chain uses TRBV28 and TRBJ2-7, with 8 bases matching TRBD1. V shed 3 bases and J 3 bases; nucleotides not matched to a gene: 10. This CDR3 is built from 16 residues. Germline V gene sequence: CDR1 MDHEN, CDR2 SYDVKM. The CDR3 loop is CASSLARAGGIYEQYF. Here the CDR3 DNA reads TGTGCCAGCAGTTTGGCAAGGGCAGGGGGCATCTACGAGCAGTACTTC.

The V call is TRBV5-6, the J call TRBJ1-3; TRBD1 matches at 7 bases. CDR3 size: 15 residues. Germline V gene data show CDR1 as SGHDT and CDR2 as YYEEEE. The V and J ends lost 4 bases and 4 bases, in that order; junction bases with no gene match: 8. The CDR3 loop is CASSRLTGNGNTIYF. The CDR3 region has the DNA TGTGCCAGCAGCCGTTTGACAGGGAACGGAAACACCATATATTTT.

CDR3 DNA: TGTGCCAGCAGTTTCGTTATCGGGTTCGTTTCCACTCACCACTCCCTCCACTCTGGAAACACCATATATTTT. Its protein is CASSFVIGFVSTHHSLHSGNTIYF. The chain employs TRBV28 and TRBJ1-3, with D unresolved. The CDR3 runs 24 residues. Per germline, CDR1 MDHEN and CDR2 SYDVKM. The V gene lost 3 bases and the J gene lost 0 bases, with 36 bases spanning the gap.

CDR3 in amino acids: CASSLAPRSDTQYF. As DNA, the CDR3 is TGTGCCAGCAGCTTAGCGCCTAGGTCAGATACGCAGTATTTT. The rearrangement links TRBV7-2 to TRBJ2-3; D is unclear. The V end was cut by 0 bases, the J end by 4 bases, with 8 bases between. The CDR3 covers 14 residues. In germline, CDR1 is SGHTA, CDR2 FQGNSA.

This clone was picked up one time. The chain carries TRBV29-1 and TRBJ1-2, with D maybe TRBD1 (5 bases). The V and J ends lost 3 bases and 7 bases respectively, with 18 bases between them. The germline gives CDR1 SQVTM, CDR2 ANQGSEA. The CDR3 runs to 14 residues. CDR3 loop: CSVESGDLPSGYTF. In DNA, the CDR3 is TGCAGCGTTGAGAGTGGGGACTTGCCTAGTGGCTACACCTTC.

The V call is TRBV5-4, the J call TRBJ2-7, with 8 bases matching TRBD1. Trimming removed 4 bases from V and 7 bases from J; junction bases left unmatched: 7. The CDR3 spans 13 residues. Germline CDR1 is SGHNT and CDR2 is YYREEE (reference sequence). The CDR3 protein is CASSRDRGSEQYF. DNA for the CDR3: TGTGCCAGCAGCCGCGACAGGGGCAGTGAGCAGTACTTC.

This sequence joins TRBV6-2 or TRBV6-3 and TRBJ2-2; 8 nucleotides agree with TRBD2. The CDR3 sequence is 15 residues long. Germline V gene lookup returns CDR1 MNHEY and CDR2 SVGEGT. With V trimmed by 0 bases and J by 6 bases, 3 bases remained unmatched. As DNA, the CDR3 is TGTGCCAGCAGTTACTCCACCGGGAGGGCCGGGGAGCTGTTTTTT. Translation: CASSYSTGRAGELFF.

For the CDR3, the DNA is TGTGCCAGTAGTTGGCAGAAGAACACCGGGGAGCTGTTTTTT. It codes for CASSWQKNTGELFF. The V call is TRBV19, the J call TRBJ2-2; D gene unclear. This CDR3 is 14 amino acids long. Trimming took off 5 bases at V and 1 base at J, with 8 bases between the two ends. Germline lookup yields CDR1 LNHDA and CDR2 SQIVND (reference sequence).

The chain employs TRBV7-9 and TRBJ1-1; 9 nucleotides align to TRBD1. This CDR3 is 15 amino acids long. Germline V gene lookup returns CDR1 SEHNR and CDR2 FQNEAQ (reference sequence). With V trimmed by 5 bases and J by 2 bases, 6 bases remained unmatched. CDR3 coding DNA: TGTGCCAGCAGCAACCTGGGACAGGGAAACACTGAAGCTTTCTTT. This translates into CASSNLGQGNTEAFF.

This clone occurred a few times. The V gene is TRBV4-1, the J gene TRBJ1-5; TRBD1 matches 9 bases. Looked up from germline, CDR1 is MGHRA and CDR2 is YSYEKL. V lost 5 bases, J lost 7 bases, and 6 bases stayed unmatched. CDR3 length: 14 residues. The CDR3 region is CASSLDRGKQPQHF. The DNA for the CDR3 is TGCGCCAGCAGCTTGGACAGGGGAAAACAGCCCCAGCATTTT.

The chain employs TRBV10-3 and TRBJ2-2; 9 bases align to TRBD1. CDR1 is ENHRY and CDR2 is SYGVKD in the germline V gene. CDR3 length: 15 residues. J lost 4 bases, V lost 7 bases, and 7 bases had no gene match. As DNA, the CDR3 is TGTGCCATCAAGGGACAGGGTGGGTTCACCGGGGAGCTGTTTTTT. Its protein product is CAIKGQGGFTGELFF.

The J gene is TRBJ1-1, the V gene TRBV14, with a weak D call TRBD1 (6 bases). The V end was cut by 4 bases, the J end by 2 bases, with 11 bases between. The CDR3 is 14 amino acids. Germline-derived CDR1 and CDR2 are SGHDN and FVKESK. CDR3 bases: TGTGCCAGCAGCCCTAGGGGGGGAAACACTGAAGCTTTCTTT. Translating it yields CASSPRGGNTEAFF.

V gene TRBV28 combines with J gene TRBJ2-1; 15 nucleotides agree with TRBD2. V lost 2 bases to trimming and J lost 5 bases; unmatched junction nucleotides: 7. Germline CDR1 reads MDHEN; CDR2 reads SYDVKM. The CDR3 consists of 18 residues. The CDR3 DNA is TGTGCCAGCAGTTTAGGACTAGCGGGGGGGCCGGGGAACAATGAGCAGTTCTTC. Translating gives CASSLGLAGGPGNNEQFF.

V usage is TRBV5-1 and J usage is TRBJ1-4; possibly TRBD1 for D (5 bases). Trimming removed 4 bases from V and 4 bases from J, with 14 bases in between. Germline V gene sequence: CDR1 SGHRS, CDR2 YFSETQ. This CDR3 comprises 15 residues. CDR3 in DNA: TGCGCCAGCAGCCCTCCTGGGGGACTTAATGAAAAACTGTTTTTT. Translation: CASSPPGGLNEKLFF.

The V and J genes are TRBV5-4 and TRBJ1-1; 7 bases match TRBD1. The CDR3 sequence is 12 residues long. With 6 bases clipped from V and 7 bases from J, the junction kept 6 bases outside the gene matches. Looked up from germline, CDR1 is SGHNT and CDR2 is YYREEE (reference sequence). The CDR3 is CASITGAGEAFF. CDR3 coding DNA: TGTGCCAGCATTACAGGGGCGGGTGAAGCTTTCTTT.

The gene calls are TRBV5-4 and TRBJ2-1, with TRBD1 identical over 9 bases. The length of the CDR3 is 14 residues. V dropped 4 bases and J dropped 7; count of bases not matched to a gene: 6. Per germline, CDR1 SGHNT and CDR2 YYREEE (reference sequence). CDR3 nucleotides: TGTGCCAGCAGCCCTCCAGGACAGGGGAATGAGCAGTTCTTC. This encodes CASSPPGQGNEQFF.

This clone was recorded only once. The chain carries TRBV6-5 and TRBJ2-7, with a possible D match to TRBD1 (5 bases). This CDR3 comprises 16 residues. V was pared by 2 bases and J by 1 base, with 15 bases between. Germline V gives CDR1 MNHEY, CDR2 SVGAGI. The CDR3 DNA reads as TGTGCCAGCAGTTACCAGGGTGGGGCCAGGTCCTACGAGCAGTACTTC. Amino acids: CASSYQGGARSYEQYF.

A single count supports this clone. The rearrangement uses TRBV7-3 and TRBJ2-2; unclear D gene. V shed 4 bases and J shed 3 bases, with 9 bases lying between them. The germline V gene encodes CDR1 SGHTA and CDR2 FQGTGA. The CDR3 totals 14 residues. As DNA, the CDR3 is TGTGCCAGCAGCTATGAAACGGACACCGGGGAGCTGTTTTTT. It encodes CASSYETDTGELFF.

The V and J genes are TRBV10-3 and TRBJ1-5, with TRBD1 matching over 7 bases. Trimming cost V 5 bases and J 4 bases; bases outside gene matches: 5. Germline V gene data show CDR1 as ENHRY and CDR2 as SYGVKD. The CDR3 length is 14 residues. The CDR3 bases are TGTGCCATCAGTTTGACAGGGAAGAATCAGCCCCAGCATTTT. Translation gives CAISLTGKNQPQHF.

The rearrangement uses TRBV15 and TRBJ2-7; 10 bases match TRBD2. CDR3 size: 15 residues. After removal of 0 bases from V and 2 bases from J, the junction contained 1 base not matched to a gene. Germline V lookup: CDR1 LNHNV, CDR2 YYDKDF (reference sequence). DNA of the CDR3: TGTGCCACCAGCAGAGATAGCGGGGGGACCTACGAGCAGTACTTC. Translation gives CATSRDSGGTYEQYF.

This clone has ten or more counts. As DNA, the CDR3 is TGTGCCAGCAGTAAAAGTAGCGTTGGTTCAGAGACCCAGTACTTC. This gives the protein CASSKSSVGSETQYF. This chain uses TRBV2 with TRBJ2-5, with a weak D call TRBD2 (5 bases). The ends were cut back, 5 bases at V and 4 bases at J, with 17 bases in the middle. Germline V gene lookup returns CDR1 SNHLY and CDR2 FYNNEI. The CDR3 has 15 amino acids.